This T cell receptor (beta chain) was sequenced during a study of T cells and Merkel cell carcinoma outcomes. Broader study findings: Merkel cell carcinoma outcomes were reportedly predicted by repertoire and T-cell density.

The assay was immunoSEQ multiplex PCR, and TCRdb's table has in-frame clones only and misses some. Seen here are roughly 6,500 clones, 90% observed once, and the top ten hold about 3%. This clone was counted between two and nine times. Its antigen is not known. CDR3 length equals 16 residues. Germline assignment: CDR1 SGHDN and CDR2 FVKESK. After removal of 1 base from V and 6 bases from J, the junction contained 7 bases not matched to a gene. The receptor was isolated from a human donor with Merkel cell carcinoma. Specimen: tumor tissue from Merkel cell carcinoma. The chain links TRBV14 to TRBJ2-7, with 12 bases matching TRBD1. The DNA of the CDR3 is TGTGCCAGCAGCCAAGGGGACAGGGGGCTAGCCGGCGAGCAGTACGTC. This encodes CASSQGDRGLAGEQYV.